The 20 T cell receptor beta chains below come from one sample, sequenced in a study of T cells in Graves' hyperthyroidism and ophthalmopathy. RNA transcripts provided the source from which TCR beta CDR3 regions were amplified. First-round RT-PCR of the TCR CDR3 relied on the HTBI primer set. MiXCR, applied by TCRdb to the multiplex PCR reads, yields one record per CDR3 protein. The sample holds hundreds of thousands of distinct CDR3 sequences; roughly 15% are singletons and the top ten take 3.5% to 4.5%. The sample comprised blood. All receptors come from a woman in her thirties or forties with Graves' ophthalmopathy.

This clonotype has at least ten counts. This chain joins TRBV28 and TRBJ1-2; D not resolved. This CDR3 comprises 12 residues. Trimming stripped 6 bases from V and 4 bases from J, with 9 bases between. The germline V gene encodes CDR1 MDHEN and CDR2 SYDVKM. The CDR3 spells CASRAAGYGYTF. CDR3 sequence (DNA): TGTGCCAGCAGAGCGGCGGGCTATGGCTACACCTTC.

This clonotype turned up a few times. CDR3 in DNA: TGTGCCAGTGGTCCCGGGACAGAATACCTCTATGGCTACACCTTC. It is translated as CASGPGTEYLYGYTF. This sequence joins TRBV19 and TRBJ1-2; 7 bases map to TRBD1. The CDR3 is 15 residues long. Trimming removed 8 bases from V and 4 bases from J; junction bases left unmatched: 13. CDR1 and CDR2 from the germline V gene are LNHDA and SQIVND (reference sequence).

This clonotype was counted between two and nine times. One end of the junction does not line up with germline, which may come from a read error. The chain employs TRBV6-1 and TRBJ2-7; 11 positions agree with TRBD2. The length of the CDR3 is 17 residues. In germline, CDR1 is MNHNS, CDR2 SASEGT. The CDR3 nucleotides read TGTGCCAGCCGTGAGAAGGTCTTAGCGGGAGGGCCACACGAGCAGTACTTC. This translates into CASREKVLAGGPHEQYF.

This clonotype was counted many times. The chain combines TRBV20-1 with TRBJ2-7; 8 bases are shared with TRBD1. Germline V gene lookup returns CDR1 DFQATT and CDR2 SNEGSKA (reference sequence). There are 15 residues in the CDR3. After removal of 6 bases from V and 6 bases from J, the junction contained 16 bases not matched to a gene. CDR3 amino acids: CSAPTLDRGSFEQYF. In DNA, the CDR3 is TGCAGTGCCCCGACCCTAGACAGGGGAAGTTTCGAGCAGTACTTC.

Remarks on this clonotype: A read error may explain this, as a much larger clone is one base away. The rearrangement links TRBV11-1 to TRBJ2-5, with 10 bases that match TRBD1. V dropped 2 bases and J dropped 3; count of bases not matched to a gene: 12. The CDR3 sequence is 18 residues long. CDR1 SGHAT and CDR2 FQDESV come from the germline V gene (reference sequence). This CDR3 reads CASSLPGTGAQDEETQYF. The CDR3 nucleotides are TGTGCCAGCAGCTTACCCGGGACAGGGGCCCAGGATGAAGAGACCCAGTACTTC.

This clonotype has a count of ten or more. The genes are TRBV13 and TRBJ2-5, with 13 bases identical to TRBD2. CDR3 size: 16 residues. With V trimmed by 2 bases and J by 5 bases, 5 bases remained unmatched. Germline V gene data show CDR1 as PRHDT and CDR2 as FYEKMQ (reference sequence). The CDR3 DNA sequence: TGTGCCAGCAGCTTACGACTAGCGGGAGGTTGGGAGACCCAGTACTTC. Protein: CASSLRLAGGWETQYF.

This clonotype was picked up many times. The V gene is TRBV6-1, the J gene TRBJ2-2, with 8 bases aligning to TRBD2. Germline CDR1 reads MNHNS; CDR2 reads SASEGT. With 11 bases clipped from V and 7 bases from J, the junction kept 9 bases outside the gene matches. This CDR3 region has 13 residues. The CDR3 sequence is CAVAGRGIGELFF. Here the CDR3 DNA reads TGTGCCGTAGCGGGGAGAGGGATCGGGGAGCTGTTTTTT.

This clonotype has a handful of counts. The V and J genes are TRBV19 and TRBJ2-3; the D gene is possibly TRBD1 (6 bases). Trimming cost V 10 bases and J 2 bases, with 16 bases left between them. This CDR3 is 14 amino acids long. CDR1 LNHDA and CDR2 SQIVND come from the germline V gene (reference sequence). CDR3 sequence: CATRSRGDTDTQYF. Written as DNA, the CDR3 is TGTGCCACTAGAAGCAGGGGAGACACAGATACGCAGTATTTT.

This clonotype has a count of ten or more. CDR3 coding DNA: TGTGCCAGCAGTTTGGCTGAGAACACTGAAGCTTTCTTT. Translating it yields CASSLAENTEAFF. The genes are TRBV12-3 or TRBV12-4 and TRBJ1-1; no clear D gene. V was pared by 3 bases and J by 1 base, with 6 bases between. The CDR3 loop spans 13 amino acids.

The rearrangement links TRBV10-2 to TRBJ2-7; 16 positions agree with TRBD2. The V gene end was trimmed by 6 bases and the J gene end by 2 bases; junction bases not matched to a gene: 4. This CDR3 contains 16 residues. Germline assignment: CDR1 WSHSY and CDR2 SAAADI. The CDR3 loop is CASRPGLAGGTYEQYF. The DNA of the CDR3 is TGCGCCAGCAGGCCGGGACTAGCGGGAGGGACCTACGAGCAGTACTTC.

This clonotype was counted at least ten times. The J gene is TRBJ2-6, the V gene TRBV6-5, with D maybe TRBD1 (6 bases). The CDR3 contains 15 residues. V shed 5 bases and J shed 2 bases, with 10 bases lying between them. Germline V gives CDR1 MNHEY, CDR2 SVGAGI. CDR3 sequence reads: CASSLAGAGANVLTF. CDR3 coding DNA: TGTGCCAGCAGTCTCGCAGGGGCTGGGGCCAACGTCCTGACTTTC.

This clonotype came up many times. CDR3 sequence (DNA): TGTGCCACCAGCAGGGTGGTAGGACTAGCTGGAACCTACGAGCAGTACTTC. Its protein product is CATSRVVGLAGTYEQYF. The rearrangement uses TRBV15 and TRBJ2-7; 8 nucleotides agree with TRBD2. This CDR3 region has 17 residues. V lost 3 bases, J lost 2 bases, and 12 bases stayed unmatched. CDR1 and CDR2 from the germline V gene are LNHNV and YYDKDF (reference sequence).

This clonotype was counted many times. The gene calls are TRBV28 and TRBJ1-2; unclear D gene. The V end lost 2 bases, the J end lost 0 bases, and 10 bases lay between the germline ends. CDR3 length equals 15 residues. The germline V gene encodes CDR1 MDHEN and CDR2 SYDVKM. CDR3 protein: CASSLHTASNYGYTF. The CDR3 coding sequence is TGTGCCAGCAGTTTACACACAGCCTCTAACTATGGCTACACCTTC.

This clonotype was picked up many times. The chain has TRBV19 and TRBJ1-5; 9 bases align to TRBD1. The ends lost 6 bases at V and 2 bases at J; junction bases unmatched: 5. The CDR3 contains 15 residues. Germline V gives CDR1 LNHDA, CDR2 SQIVND (reference sequence). The CDR3 loop is CASRAWDRGNQPQHF. In DNA form, the CDR3 reads TGTGCCAGTAGAGCGTGGGACAGGGGCAATCAGCCCCAGCATTTT.

This clonotype was found many times. The rearrangement uses TRBV7-3 and TRBJ2-2; D might be TRBD1 (6 bases). The CDR3 extends over 15 amino acids. Germline lookup yields CDR1 SGHTA and CDR2 FQGTGA. V was pared by 5 bases and J by 7 bases, with 17 bases between. As DNA, the CDR3 is TGTGCCAGCAGCACGTCCCGGGACAAGGTCGGGGAGCTGTTTTTT. Its protein product is CASSTSRDKVGELFF.

This clonotype was seen repeatedly, ten times or more. The chain has TRBV12-3 or TRBV12-4 and TRBJ2-7; D not certain. This CDR3 spans 14 amino acids. V lost 1 base and J lost 0, with 7 bases in between. CDR3 sequence reads: CASSLGTISYEQYF. In DNA, the CDR3 is TGTGCCAGCAGTTTAGGGACCATCTCCTACGAGCAGTACTTC.

The J gene is TRBJ2-7, the V gene TRBV12-3 or TRBV12-4; 14 bases fit TRBD2. The trim removed 6 bases at V and 4 bases at J, leaving 11 bases unmatched. CDR3 length: 17 amino acids. CDR3 DNA: TGTGCCAGCAGACGGGGACTAGCGGGAGAGGGGGGATACGAGCAGTACTTC. As protein: CASRRGLAGEGGYEQYF.

Ten or more counts support this clonotype. The CDR3 sequence is CASSHVVTDTQYF. Here the CDR3 DNA reads TGTGCCAGCAGTCACGTCGTCACAGATACGCAGTATTTT. V usage is TRBV6-5 and J usage is TRBJ2-3; D is unclear. The germline V gene encodes CDR1 MNHEY and CDR2 SVGAGI. The CDR3 length is 13 residues. V was trimmed by 5 bases and J by 2 bases, leaving 8 bases between them.

Ten or more counts support this clonotype. The chain joins TRBV11-1 to TRBJ2-2, with D uncertain. V was shortened by 5 bases and J by 1 base, with 11 bases between the two germline ends. The CDR3 runs 15 residues. CDR1 SGHAT and CDR2 FQDESV come from the germline V gene (reference sequence). In DNA form, the CDR3 reads TGTGCCAGCAGCCCCCTGTGGAGGAACACCGGGGAGCTGTTTTTT. Protein sequence: CASSPLWRNTGELFF. Supplemented by reference TRBV11-1 and TRBJ2-2, the full variable domain reads EAEVAQSPRYKITEKSQAVAFWCDPISGHATLYWYRQILGQGPELLVQFQDESVVDDSQLPKDRFSAERLKGVDSTLKIQPAELGDSAMYLCASSPLWRNTGELFFGEGSRLTVL.

The chain has TRBV7-2 and TRBJ1-2; 10 bases are shared with TRBD1. With V trimmed by 5 bases and J by 6 bases, 6 bases remained unmatched. The germline gives CDR1 SGHTA, CDR2 FQGNSA. This CDR3 contains 14 residues. CDR3 bases: TGTGCCAGCAGCCCAATGACAGGGGGCCATGGCTACACCTTC. It encodes CASSPMTGGHGYTF.